Only a few counts were recorded for the clone carrying this T cell receptor (beta chain). These data are taken from a study of T cells after yellow fever vaccination. Looked up from germline, CDR1 is GTSNPN and CDR2 is SVGIG (reference sequence). The CDR3 runs 14 residues. V was shortened by 4 bases and J by 8 bases, with 17 bases between the two germline ends. TCRdb reanalysed the 5' RACE reads using MiXCR and keeps one entry per CDR3 protein. The top ten hold about 14% of the sample, which has hundreds of thousands of distinct CDR3 sequences, about 14% seen once. V is TRBV30 and J is TRBJ1-4; possibly TRBD1 for D (5 bases). The source material was PBMCs, sampled on the day of the yellow fever booster vaccination. This receptor was obtained from a man aged 30 to 39 who received the YFV17D yellow fever vaccine. The CDR3 loop reads CAWTPLVGAEKLFF. The CDR3 DNA is TGTGCCTGGACCCCTCTGGTAGGGGCCGAAAAACTGTTTTTT.